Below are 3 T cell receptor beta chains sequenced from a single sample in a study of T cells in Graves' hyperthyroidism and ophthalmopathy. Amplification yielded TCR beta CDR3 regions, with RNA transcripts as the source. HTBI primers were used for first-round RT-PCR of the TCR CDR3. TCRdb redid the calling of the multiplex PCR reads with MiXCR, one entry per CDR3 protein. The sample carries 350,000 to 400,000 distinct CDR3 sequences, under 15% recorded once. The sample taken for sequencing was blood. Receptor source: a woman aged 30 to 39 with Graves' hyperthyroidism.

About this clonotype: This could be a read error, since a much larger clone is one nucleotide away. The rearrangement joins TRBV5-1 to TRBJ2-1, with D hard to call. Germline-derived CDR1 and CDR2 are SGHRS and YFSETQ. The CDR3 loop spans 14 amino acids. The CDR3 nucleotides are TGCGCCGGCAGCCTAGAGCCTTTCTACAATGAGCAGTTCTTC. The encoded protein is CAGSLEPFYNEQFF.

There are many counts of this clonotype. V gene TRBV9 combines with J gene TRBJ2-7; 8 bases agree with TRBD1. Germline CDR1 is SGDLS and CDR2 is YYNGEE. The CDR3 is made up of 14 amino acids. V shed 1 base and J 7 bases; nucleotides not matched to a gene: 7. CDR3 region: CASSVRTGFGEQYF. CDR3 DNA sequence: TGTGCCAGCAGCGTAAGGACAGGGTTTGGTGAGCAGTACTTC. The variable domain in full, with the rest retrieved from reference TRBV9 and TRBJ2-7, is DSGVTQTPKHLITATGQRVTLRCSPRSGDLSVYWYQQSLDQGLQFLIQYYNGEERAKGNILERFSAQQFPDLHSELNLSSLELGDSALYFCASSVRTGFGEQYFGPGTRLTVT.

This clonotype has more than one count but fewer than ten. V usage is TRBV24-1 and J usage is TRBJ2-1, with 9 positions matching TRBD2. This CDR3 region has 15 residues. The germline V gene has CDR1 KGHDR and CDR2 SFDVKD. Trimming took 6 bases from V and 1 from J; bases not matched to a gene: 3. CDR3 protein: CATSPTSGSYNEQFF. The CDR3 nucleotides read TGTGCCACCAGTCCGACTAGCGGATCCTACAATGAGCAGTTCTTC.